This T cell receptor beta chain was profiled in a study of blood T cell repertoires in COVID-19. CDR1 is SQVTM and CDR2 is ANQGSEA in the germline V gene. The CDR3 is 16 amino acids. V was cut by 4 bases and J by 0 bases, with 16 bases left in between. Authors' data handling: Reference gene primer amplification yielded estimated nucleated cell counts. Assay used: immunoSEQ multiplex PCR; TCRdb lists only in-frame clones, some missing. V, J and clone size derive from that table, while D and trimming were established from the DNA sequence. Among about 280,000 clones listed, about nine tenths were seen once.

The receptor's source is a woman in her twenties or thirties with active or convalescent COVID-19. The chain uses TRBV29-1 and TRBJ1-3, with D maybe TRBD1 (5 bases). Sequenced sample: peripheral blood. CDR3 DNA: TGCAGCGTTGTTCTAGGAAACCAGGGCTCTGGAAACACCATATATTTT. Amino acid sequence: CSVVLGNQGSGNTIYF.